The 25 T cell receptor beta chains below come from one sample, sequenced in a study of blood T cells in healthy people across ages. Sample-barcoded 5' priming and a J-beta primer mix drove a second PCR of about 6 to 12 cycles. TCRdb processed the 5' RACE reads anew with MiXCR; each CDR3 protein has one entry. The top ten clones hold approximately 40% of a sample with roughly 800,000 distinct CDR3 sequences, about 53% of them seen once. The sequenced material came from blood. These receptors all come from a man older than 75 in good health.

About this clonotype itself: The junction shows a germline mismatch at one end, possibly a read error. The rearrangement links TRBV20-1 to TRBJ1-2; D call uncertain. Germline V lookup: CDR1 DFQATT, CDR2 SNEGSKA (reference sequence). The CDR3 consists of 14 residues. CDR3 nucleotides: TGCAGTGCTTACTCGGGAGCTCTATACTCTGGCTACACCTTT. It encodes CSAYSGALYSGYTF.

The chain carries TRBV15 and TRBJ2-4; the D gene could be TRBD1 or TRBD2 (5 bases each). Trimming removed 0 bases at V and 1 base at J, with 7 bases between. Germline loops: CDR1 LNHNV, CDR2 YYDKDF (reference sequence). CDR3 length: 15 residues. CDR3 region: CATSREGPAKNIQYF. The CDR3 DNA reads as TGTGCCACCAGCAGAGAGGGACCGGCCAAAAACATTCAGTACTTC.

V usage is TRBV20-1 and J usage is TRBJ2-7; D is unclear. Germline loops: CDR1 DFQATT, CDR2 SNEGSKA (reference sequence). The CDR3 covers 12 residues. Trimming shortened V by 6 bases and J by 0 bases, and 9 bases separated the two germline ends. The CDR3 loop is CSAGGPSYEQYF. The CDR3 DNA reads as TGCAGTGCAGGCGGCCCCTCCTACGAGCAGTACTTC.

The chain uses TRBV15 and TRBJ2-3; 9 positions match TRBD2. Germline V gene sequence: CDR1 LNHNV, CDR2 YYDKDF (reference sequence). V lost 5 bases to trimming and J lost 3 bases; unmatched junction nucleotides: 3. The CDR3 contains 14 residues. DNA for the CDR3: TGTGCCACCAGCGGGGCGGGGGGGACAGATACGCAGTATTTT. Translation gives CATSGAGGTDTQYF.

About this clonotype itself: One end of the junction fails to match germline, which may point to a read error. The rearrangement links TRBV7-9 to TRBJ2-5, with 10 bases matching TRBD2. There are 18 residues in the CDR3. Per the germline V gene, CDR1 is SEHNR and CDR2 is FQNEAQ (reference sequence). The CDR3 DNA reads as TGTACCAGCAGCTTAGTGCGGTGGAGCGGGAGGGACCAAGAGACCCAGTACTTC. It encodes CTSSLVRWSGRDQETQYF.

This clonotype was detected only a few times. The rearrangement links TRBV20-1 to TRBJ2-1; the D gene is possibly TRBD1 (5 bases). This CDR3 has 14 amino acids. Germline V CDR1 and CDR2: DFQATT, SNEGSKA (reference sequence). V gave up 5 bases and J gave up 4 bases, with 15 bases separating them. CDR3 sequence: CSARQPLGYNEQFF. CDR3 nucleotide sequence: TGCAGTGCTCGACAGCCCTTGGGTTACAATGAGCAGTTCTTC.

The chain links TRBV5-1 to TRBJ2-5; 7 bases fit TRBD2. The V segment lost 4 bases and the J segment 7 bases; nucleotides outside the gene matches: 10. This CDR3 comprises 14 residues. Germline V gives CDR1 SGHRS, CDR2 YFSETQ. CDR3 DNA: TGCGCCAGCAGCACCGGGGGGACCTCGGGGACCCAGTACTTC. This translates into CASSTGGTSGTQYF.

The chain combines TRBV5-1 with TRBJ2-4, with D possibly matching TRBD2 (6 bases). Germline lookup yields CDR1 SGHRS and CDR2 YFSETQ. V lost 0 bases to trimming and J lost 3 bases, with 10 bases between them. The CDR3 is 15 residues long. The CDR3 loop reads CASSLGEGGKNIQYF. The DNA for the CDR3 is TGCGCCAGCAGCTTGGGTGAGGGAGGCAAAAACATTCAGTACTTC.

This chain links TRBV18 with TRBJ2-1; weak D call: TRBD2 (5 bases). Trimming took off 3 bases at V and 0 bases at J, with 12 bases between the two ends. The CDR3 runs to 16 residues. Germline V gene data show CDR1 as KGHSH and CDR2 as LQKENI. Here the CDR3 reads CASSPYGVGSYNEQFF. The CDR3 bases are TGTGCCAGCTCACCCTACGGGGTCGGCTCCTACAATGAGCAGTTCTTC.

This chain links TRBV28 with TRBJ1-4; TRBD1 aligns across 10 bases. The germline CDR1 and CDR2 sequences are MDHEN and SYDVKM. This CDR3 has 16 amino acids. Unmatched junction bases numbered 8, after V lost 3 bases and J lost 7 bases. As DNA, the CDR3 is TGTGCCAGCAGTTTTTATCCCGGGACAGGGGTTGAAAAACTGTTTTTT. Amino acids: CASSFYPGTGVEKLFF.

J is TRBJ1-1 and V is TRBV16, with D possibly TRBD1 on 5 matching bases. Trimming cost V 0 bases and J 12 bases, with 14 bases left between them. The CDR3 sequence is 13 residues long. Germline CDR1 and CDR2: KGHSY and FQNENV. The CDR3 here is CASSQSAAGPSFF. CDR3 DNA: TGTGCCAGCAGCCAATCCGCGGCAGGGCCATCTTTCTTT.

This clonotype came up a few times. CDR3 nucleotides: TGTGCCAGCAGTACAGGGGGCGCCAACATTCAGTACTTC. It encodes CASSTGGANIQYF. The J gene is TRBJ2-4, the V gene TRBV27; 9 bases are a match to TRBD1. The junction had 3 bases not matched to a gene; V was cut back by 5 bases and J by 7 bases. The CDR3 contains 13 residues. Per germline, CDR1 MNHEY and CDR2 SMNVEV (reference sequence).

V gene TRBV7-8 combines with J gene TRBJ2-7, with no clear D. Trimming cost V 1 base and J 2 bases, with 12 bases left between them. Germline lookup yields CDR1 SGHVS and CDR2 FQNEAQ. The CDR3 totals 15 residues. The chain's CDR3 is CASSLDRGFTYEQYF. CDR3 DNA sequence: TGTGCCAGCAGCTTAGATCGAGGTTTCACCTACGAGCAGTACTTC.

This clonotype has a handful of counts. CDR3 in DNA: TGTGCCAGCACCCCCATAGGCCCATTCGGCACTGAAGCTTTCTTT. This sequence encodes CASTPIGPFGTEAFF. The rearrangement joins TRBV12-3 or TRBV12-4 to TRBJ1-1, with D uncertain. The V end was cut by 7 bases, the J end by 4 bases, with 19 bases between. This CDR3 spans 15 amino acids.

V usage is TRBV20-1 and J usage is TRBJ2-1, with D possibly matching TRBD1 (5 bases). Per the germline V gene, CDR1 is DFQATT and CDR2 is SNEGSKA (reference sequence). The CDR3 totals 14 residues. The V and J ends lost 0 bases and 6 bases respectively, with 12 bases between them. The CDR3 here is CSARDSSRVNEQFF. In nucleotides, the CDR3 is TGCAGTGCTAGAGATTCGAGCAGGGTCAATGAGCAGTTCTTC.

This chain links TRBV27 with TRBJ2-7; unclear D gene. The germline gives CDR1 MNHEY, CDR2 SMNVEV (reference sequence). The CDR3 length is 14 residues. The germline V and J ends were trimmed by 6 bases and 2 bases, with 14 bases remaining between them. CDR3 sequence (DNA): TGTGCCAGCAGCCTAGGACCCAGGCCCTACGAGCAGTACTTC. Protein sequence: CASSLGPRPYEQYF.

The gene calls are TRBV6-5 and TRBJ2-1; D ambiguous. V lost 1 base and J lost 7, with 14 bases in between. Looked up from germline, CDR1 is MNHEY and CDR2 is SVGAGI. The length of the CDR3 is 15 residues. The DNA of the CDR3 is TGTGCCAGCAGTTACTACGGGTGGGAAAAGAATGAGCAGTTCTTC. Translation gives CASSYYGWEKNEQFF.

The V gene is TRBV12-3 or TRBV12-4, the J gene TRBJ2-7; 10 positions agree with TRBD1. V trimming: 10 bases; J trimming: 6 bases; junction bases outside the gene matches: 9. The CDR3 is made up of 13 amino acids. The CDR3 loop is CATRTGGQGEQYF. The DNA of the CDR3 is TGTGCCACCAGGACAGGGGGACAAGGCGAGCAGTACTTC.

The chain uses TRBV2 and TRBJ1-2, with a possible D match to TRBD1 (6 bases). Germline V CDR1 and CDR2: SNHLY, FYNNEI. This CDR3 has 13 amino acids. Trimming removed 1 base at V and 8 bases at J, with 11 bases between. For the CDR3, the DNA is TGTGCCAGCAGTGAAGTCCAGGGGCTGGGCTACACCTTC. This encodes CASSEVQGLGYTF.

This clonotype was detected a few times. The chain uses TRBV29-1 and TRBJ2-3; D remains unclear. Trimming removed 3 bases from V and 3 bases from J, with 7 bases in between. There are 12 residues in the CDR3. Germline lookup yields CDR1 SQVTM and CDR2 ANQGSEA. CDR3 region: CSVDRTTDTQYF. The DNA for the CDR3 is TGCAGCGTTGATCGTACTACAGATACGCAGTATTTT.

This chain links TRBV5-1 with TRBJ1-1; D may be TRBD1 (5 bases). Germline V gene sequence: CDR1 SGHRS, CDR2 YFSETQ. The V gene lost 0 bases and the J gene lost 5 bases, with 14 bases spanning the gap. The CDR3 is 15 residues long. CDR3: CASSLDGAAGTEAFF. The CDR3, as DNA: TGCGCCAGCAGCTTGGATGGGGCGGCAGGTACTGAAGCTTTCTTT.

The rearrangement joins TRBV7-2 to TRBJ1-5; D might be TRBD1 (5 bases). In germline, CDR1 is SGHTA, CDR2 FQGNSA. V gave up 1 base and J gave up 6 bases, with 10 bases separating them. The length of the CDR3 is 14 residues. In DNA, the CDR3 is TGTGCCAGCAGCTTAGGCCGGGGGGGTCAGCCCCAGCATTTT. It is translated as CASSLGRGGQPQHF.

This clonotype was found a few times. The V call is TRBV29-1, the J call TRBJ2-7; 8 bases align to TRBD2. The germline gives CDR1 SQVTM, CDR2 ANQGSEA. The CDR3 spans 13 residues. V shed 1 base and J 6 bases; nucleotides not matched to a gene: 5. CDR3 in DNA: TGCAGCGTTGAAGCCACCCGGGGGGGCGAGCAGTACTTC. It translates to CSVEATRGGEQYF.

This chain links TRBV7-6 with TRBJ2-3; 9 bases map to TRBD1. V was clipped by 3 bases and J by 0 bases; unmatched bases: 1. Germline V gene sequence: CDR1 SGHVS, CDR2 FNYEAQ. The CDR3 loop spans 15 amino acids. The CDR3 nucleotides read TGTGCCAGCAGCTTCGGGACAGGGAGCACAGATACGCAGTATTTT. Its protein is CASSFGTGSTDTQYF.

The chain has TRBV15 and TRBJ1-2; TRBD1 might be the D (5 bases). CDR1 and CDR2 (germline): LNHNV, YYDKDF (reference sequence). V gave up 2 bases and J gave up 5 bases, with 18 bases separating them. The CDR3 consists of 16 residues. CDR3 region: CATSRNLGVKLYGYTF. The DNA of the CDR3 is TGTGCCACCAGCAGAAATTTGGGGGTCAAGCTTTATGGCTACACCTTC. The full variable domain, in which reference TRBV15 and TRBJ1-2 provide the parts outside the CDR3, is DAMVIQNPRYQVTQFGKPVTLSCSQTLNHNVMYWYQQKSSQAPKLLFHYYDKDFNNEADTPDNFQSRRPNTSFCFLDIRSPGLGDTAMYLCATSRNLGVKLYGYTFGSGTRLTVV.